This TCR beta chain was found in a study of blood T cell repertoires in COVID-19. In germline, CDR1 is LNHDA, CDR2 SQIVND (reference sequence). V shed 6 bases, J shed 5 bases, and the junction held 4 bases outside the gene matches. The CDR3 has 12 residues. Generated by immunoSEQ multiplex PCR, the TCRdb table keeps only in-frame clones and is missing some. The repertoire has under 150,000 clones, less than 90% of them found once; the top ten carry around 2.5%. The V gene is TRBV19, the J gene TRBJ2-7, with TRBD1 identical over 7 bases. Source material: PBMCs or T cells enriched from blood (not recorded which). The clonotype comes from a woman aged 45-60 years who had recovered from COVID-19. Here the CDR3 reads CASSATGNEQYF. CDR3 bases: TGTGCCAGTAGCGCGACAGGGAACGAGCAGTACTTC. The variable domain in full, completed from reference TRBV19 and TRBJ2-7, reads DGGITQSPKYLFRKEGQNVTLSCEQNLNHDAMYWYRQDPGQGLRLIYYSQIVNDFQKGDIAEGYSVSREKKESFPLTVTSAQKNPTAFYLCASSATGNEQYFGPGTRLTVT.